A single sample is the source of the 17 T cell receptor beta chains below, sequenced in a study of T cell repertoires in cytomegalovirus infection. These receptors are not linked to any known antigen. From the reads, TCRdb called clonotypes with MiXCR, one entry per CDR3 protein. This table holds about 770,000 distinct CDR3 sequences, 25% to 30% found once. The input for sequencing was cultured CD8+ T cells from PBMCs, taken from culture after CMV antigen stimulation. The receptors were sampled from a human donor in good health (CMV status not recorded). Some clones in this sample may be carry-over from other donors' samples.

This clonotype was observed a few times. The J gene is TRBJ1-2, the V gene TRBV29-1; no clear D. This CDR3 has 18 residues. V lost 5 bases and J 2 bases, leaving 27 bases between the germline ends. The germline CDR1 and CDR2 sequences are SQVTM and ANQGSEA. Here the CDR3 DNA reads TGCAGCGTTTGCGCAGTAGAAGGTGGCCGTCTCTGGAACTATGGCTACACCTTC. It translates to CSVCAVEGGRLWNYGYTF. Full variable domain (missing parts from reference TRBV29-1 and TRBJ1-2): SAVISQKPSRDICQRGTSLTIQCQVDSQVTMMFWYRQQPGQSLTLIATANQGSEATYESGFVIDKFPISRPNLTFSTLTVSNMSPEDSSIYLCSVCAVEGGRLWNYGYTFGSGTRLTVV.

This clonotype was recorded at least ten times. V is TRBV7-6 and J is TRBJ2-5, with 13 bases identical to TRBD2. The V segment lost 2 bases and the J segment 2 bases; nucleotides outside the gene matches: 5. Germline V gene lookup returns CDR1 SGHVS and CDR2 FNYEAQ. This CDR3 spans 17 amino acids. Here the CDR3 DNA reads TGTGCCAGCAGCTTAAGACTAGCGGGGGGTACTCAAGAGACCCAGTACTTC. This codes for CASSLRLAGGTQETQYF.

In its sample, this clonotype was seen a few times. The chain couples TRBV7-6 to TRBJ1-2; D ambiguous. Germline V gene sequence: CDR1 SGHVS, CDR2 FNYEAQ. This CDR3 comprises 15 residues. Trimming shortened V by 1 base and J by 5 bases, and 14 bases separated the two germline ends. Here the CDR3 reads CASSLELGDFYGYTF. CDR3 DNA sequence: TGTGCCAGCAGCTTAGAACTTGGGGATTTTTATGGCTACACCTTC.

CDR3 nucleotide sequence: TGTGCCAGCAGTTCGTCAGGGGCGTTGAATTCACCCCTCCACTTT. Its protein is CASSSSGALNSPLHF. This sequence joins TRBV12-3 or TRBV12-4 and TRBJ1-6; D possibly corresponds to TRBD1 (6 bases). V was clipped by 4 bases and J by 7 bases, with 14 bases between them. The CDR3 consists of 15 residues.

J is TRBJ2-7 and V is TRBV10-3; 13 nucleotides agree with TRBD2. Trimming removed 5 bases from V and 3 bases from J; junction bases left unmatched: 10. Germline V gene data show CDR1 as ENHRY and CDR2 as SYGVKD. There are 17 residues in the CDR3. CDR3 DNA: TGTGCCATCAGTCAGAGCGGACTAGCGGGGGCTAACTACGAGCAGTACGTC. Protein product: CAISQSGLAGANYEQYV.

This chain links TRBV25-1 with TRBJ1-3, with D possibly matching TRBD1 (5 bases). Germline CDR1 reads MGHDK; CDR2 reads SYGVNS. Trimming shortened V by 2 bases and J by 3 bases, and 11 bases separated the two germline ends. The CDR3 is 15 residues long. The DNA of the CDR3 is TGTGCCAGCAGTGAAGCAGCAGGGCTTGGAAACACCATATATTTT. It specifies CASSEAAGLGNTIYF.

This clonotype was detected a few times. This chain connects TRBV11-2 to TRBJ2-7; D possibly uses TRBD1 or TRBD2 (6 bases each). The germline V gene has CDR1 SGHAT and CDR2 FQNNGV. V dropped 3 bases and J dropped 4 bases, with 13 bases sitting between them. CDR3 length equals 14 residues. The CDR3, as DNA: TGTGCCAGCAGCTTCAAGGGGGGCTGGTACGAGCAGTACGTC. Its translation is CASSFKGGWYEQYV.

For the CDR3, the DNA is TGTGCCAGCAGTTTTTCGGGACTAGCGGGGAGCTACACAGATACGCAGTATTTT. Its translation: CASSFSGLAGSYTDTQYF. The J gene is TRBJ2-3, the V gene TRBV6-2 or TRBV6-3, with 13 bases fitting TRBD2. Looked up from germline, CDR1 is MNHEY and CDR2 is SVGEGT. V trimming: 4 bases; J trimming: 2 bases; junction bases outside the gene matches: 9. The CDR3 is 18 amino acids.

The chain employs TRBV27 and TRBJ1-5, with D tentatively TRBD1 (5 bases). CDR1 is MNHEY, CDR2 SMNVEV, per germline (reference sequence). This CDR3 region has 14 residues. Trimming stripped 5 bases from V and 0 bases from J, with 8 bases between. CDR3 sequence: CASSIDSSNQPQHF. Written as DNA, the CDR3 is TGTGCCAGCAGTATAGACAGTAGCAATCAGCCCCAGCATTTT.

This clonotype was counted a few times. This sequence joins TRBV27 and TRBJ2-4; possibly TRBD1 or TRBD2 for D (5 bases each). Germline CDR1 and CDR2: MNHEY and SMNVEV (reference sequence). The ends were cut back, 1 base at V and 8 bases at J, with 15 bases in the middle. CDR3 length: 15 residues. The DNA for the CDR3 is TGTGCCAGCAGTTTATATGGGACGTTGAGGGACATTCAGTACTTC. Translating it yields CASSLYGTLRDIQYF.

This clonotype was counted between two and nine times. This rearrangement joins TRBV6-2 or TRBV6-3 to TRBJ2-3; no clear D gene. This CDR3 spans 12 amino acids. V was clipped by 0 bases and J by 5 bases, with 3 bases between them. Germline V CDR1 and CDR2: MNHEY, SVGEGT. The CDR3: CASSYSRDTQYF. DNA of the CDR3: TGTGCCAGCAGTTACTCGAGAGATACGCAGTATTTT.

This clonotype occurred once. A much larger clone differs by one base, so this may be a read error. The rearrangement joins TRBV7-2 to TRBJ2-7; weak D call: TRBD1 (5 bases). Germline values: CDR1 SGHTA, CDR2 FQGNSA. V dropped 1 base and J dropped 3 bases, with 13 bases sitting between them. This CDR3 is built from 15 residues. The CDR3 reads CASSLDVQGFYEQYF. The CDR3, as DNA: TGTGCCAGCAGCTTAGACGTGCAGGGATTCTACGAGCAGTACTTC. The full variable domain, with the rest looked up from reference TRBV7-2 and TRBJ2-7, is GAGVSQSPSNKVTEKGKDVELRCDPISGHTALYWYRQSLGQGLEFLIYFQGNSAPDKSGLPSDRFSAERTGGSVSTLTIQRTQQEDSAVYLCASSLDVQGFYEQYFGPGTRLTVT.

This clonotype has a handful of counts. The chain uses TRBV12-3 or TRBV12-4 and TRBJ1-5; D uncertain. Trimming removed 6 bases from V and 1 base from J, with 16 bases in between. CDR3 length: 16 residues. The CDR3 reads CASREDGMRSNQPQHF. The CDR3, as DNA: TGTGCCAGCAGGGAAGACGGGATGCGAAGCAATCAGCCCCAGCATTTT.

The V and J genes are TRBV6-1 and TRBJ2-5; TRBD2 is a possible D gene (7 bases). This CDR3 is 18 amino acids long. Trimming shortened V by 4 bases and J by 5 bases, and 26 bases separated the two germline ends. Germline V gene sequence: CDR1 MNHNS, CDR2 SASEGT. The CDR3 nucleotides are TGTGCCAGCAGTGGGGAGGGTATAAGTAGGGGGGAGAAGGAGACCCAGTACTTC. This translates into CASSGEGISRGEKETQYF.

The V and J genes are TRBV5-1 and TRBJ2-3; D ambiguous. Germline-derived CDR1 and CDR2 are SGHRS and YFSETQ. The ends were cut back, 1 base at V and 3 bases at J, with 15 bases in the middle. This CDR3 is built from 16 residues. The CDR3 sequence: CASSLPPDGETDTQYF. DNA for the CDR3: TGCGCCAGCAGCTTGCCCCCGGACGGAGAAACAGATACGCAGTATTTT.

This clonotype appeared a few times. The J gene is TRBJ2-1, the V gene TRBV19; 10 nucleotides align to TRBD2. Germline CDR1 and CDR2: LNHDA and SQIVND (reference sequence). The CDR3 spans 13 residues. J gave up 8 bases and V 7 bases, and 5 bases lay outside the gene matches. The CDR3 loop is CASTLAGEYEQFF. The CDR3 nucleotides are TGTGCCAGTACCCTAGCGGGGGAATATGAGCAGTTCTTC.

This clonotype was counted a few times. V gene TRBV28 combines with J gene TRBJ2-5; 7 bases match TRBD2. CDR3 length: 16 amino acids. V was pared by 6 bases and J by 1 base, with 11 bases of the junction left unmatched. Germline CDR1 MDHEN, CDR2 SYDVKM. Here the CDR3 DNA reads TGTGCCAGCAGCCTCGGGTCTAGCGGCCTCCAAGAGACCCAGTACTTC. Amino acid sequence: CASSLGSSGLQETQYF.